This T cell receptor beta chain was found in a study of blood T cell repertoires in COVID-19. Study information: The United States, Italy and Spain were the sources of the acute and convalescent COVID-19 samples. PBMCs, B-cell-depleted T cells, or T cells were the source of the cDNA or gDNA that made up the material.

This CDR3 is 16 amino acids long. Between the trimmed V and J ends, which lost 2 bases and 5 bases, there was a span of 16 bases. Germline CDR1 is KGHDR and CDR2 is SFDVKD. Authors' processing steps: Estimation of nucleated cell counts was performed using reference gene primer amplification. Sequenced by immunoSEQ multiplex PCR; TCRdb stores in-frame clones only, minus some. That table supplies the V and J calls and clone size; D and trimming were determined from the DNA. The sample lists about 160,000 clones; 82% were seen once. Sequencing used peripheral blood. The TCR originated in a woman older than 75 with active or convalescent COVID-19. This chain uses TRBV24-1 with TRBJ2-3, with D maybe TRBD2 (5 bases). For the CDR3, the DNA is TGTGCCACCAGTGATTCGCGTGGGATGAGGGAAGATACGCAGTATTTT. This gives the protein CATSDSRGMREDTQYF.